Ten or more counts support the clone carrying this TCR beta chain. Its specificity is not known. This record belongs to a study of T-cell reconstitution after alpha-beta-depleted transplantation in children. Study-wide results and caveats: Several hundred expanded graft clones reportedly supplied alpha-beta T cells about two months after transplant. Newly generated T cells supplied most T-cell counts and diversity one year post-transplant.

Unique molecular identifiers tagged the TCRbeta library. Using its own MiXCR run on the PCR reads, TCRdb lists one record per CDR3 protein. Among roughly 49,000 distinct CDR3 sequences listed, nearly 9.5% were seen once. This receptor was obtained from a male patient aged 2 to 9 who had a stem cell transplant for chronic granulomatous disease, so the T cells may come from the graft donor. Material: PBMCs, mostly from graft donor cells, obtained 60 days after TCRalphabeta/CD19-depleted stem cell transplant.

CDR3 sequence: CSARDPYQETQYF. CDR3 bases: TGCAGTGCTAGAGATCCGTACCAAGAGACCCAGTACTTC. The chain couples TRBV20-1 to TRBJ2-5; D call uncertain. Looked up from germline, CDR1 is DFQATT and CDR2 is SNEGSKA (reference sequence). The CDR3 consists of 13 residues. Trimming took 0 bases from V and 0 from J, leaving 5 bases between them.